This T cell receptor (beta chain) appears in the sequencing data of a study of blood T cell repertoires in COVID-19. Study-wide context: Sources were T cells, B-cell-depleted T cells, or PBMCs; the material itself was cDNA or gDNA.

Allocation to cohorts depended on clinical history reported by the participants. Measured with immunoSEQ multiplex PCR; TCRdb has only the in-frame clones, and not every one. The table includes under 300,000 clones, about 90% detected once. The V segment lost 8 bases and the J segment 2 bases; nucleotides outside the gene matches: 3. The CDR3 runs 12 residues. Germline V lookup: CDR1 LGHDT, CDR2 YNNKEL (reference sequence). This chain joins TRBV3-1 (or the pseudogene TRBV3-2) and TRBJ2-7; TRBD1 aligns across 7 bases. Sequencing was carried out using PBMCs or T cells enriched from blood (not recorded which). This receptor was taken from a woman between 40 and 55 years old with acute COVID-19. CDR3 in DNA: TGTGCCAGCGGGACAGTGACCTACGAGCAGTACTTC. It is translated as CASGTVTYEQYF.